The rows below give T cell receptor beta chains drawn from one sample of a study of cytomegalovirus exposure and HLA in healthy donors. Here immunoSEQ multiplex PCR was the method, and the copy in TCRdb shows in-frame clones only, minus some. This sample has 200,000 to 250,000 clones, with 77% found just once. Sequencing used PBMCs. These receptors were taken from a woman aged 55 to 70 in good health and CMV-seropositive. Both conserved end residues are part of each CDR3. A D gene is named only where the DNA matches it firmly. Size is omitted from some rows. Given values are once, few, many or a class for expanded clones.

CASRGDRGTSSSYNEQFF TGCGCCAGCAGGGGAGACAGGGGTACTTCGTCCTCCTACAATGAGCAGTTCTTC TRBV5-1 few TRBD1 TRBJ2-1
CASSLALQGTRDIQYF TGTGCCAGCAGCTTAGCTCTCCAGGGGACGCGGGACATTCAGTACTTC TRBV11-2 - - TRBJ2-4
CASSDPGQGGTEAFF TGCGCCAGCAGCGATCCTGGACAGGGCGGCACTGAAGCTTTCTTT TRBV10-1 - TRBD1 TRBJ1-1
CASSQDPYEQYF TGTGCCAGCAGCCAAGATCCGTACGAGCAGTACTTC TRBV14 - - TRBJ2-7
CAWSDPSGAYEQYF TGTGCCTGGAGTGATCCCTCAGGGGCCTACGAGCAGTACTTC TRBV30 - - TRBJ2-7
CASSQGGEAEAFF TGCGCCAGCAGCCAGGGGGGGGAGGCTGAAGCTTTCTTT TRBV4-1 - - TRBJ1-1
CAWSRSGIRGIQYF TGTGCCTGGAGCCGAAGCGGGATTAGGGGCATTCAGTACTTC TRBV30 - TRBD2 TRBJ2-4
CASRDGRGETQYF TGTGCCAGCAGGGACGGCCGCGGGGAGACCCAGTACTTC TRBV2 - - TRBJ2-5
CASSRDTITEAFF TGTGCCAGCAGCCGGGACACAATCACTGAAGCTTTCTTT TRBV6-1 - - TRBJ1-1
CASSEYVSPDTQYF TGCGCCAGCAGTGAGTACGTCAGTCCAGATACGCAGTATTTT TRBV10-2 - - TRBJ2-3
CASSMTGLSNEAFF TGTGCCAGCAGCATGACAGGGCTTTCAAATGAAGCTTTCTTT TRBV5-5 - TRBD1 TRBJ1-1
CASSPPVVAGPSTDTQYF TGTGCCAGCTCACCACCTGTCGTGGCAGGGCCTAGCACAGATACGCAGTATTTT TRBV18 - - TRBJ2-3
CASSPASGGLYQETQYF TGTGCCAGCTCACCAGCTAGCGGGGGATTGTACCAAGAGACCCAGTACTTC TRBV18 - TRBD2 TRBJ2-5
CASSLQGSGQPQHF TGCGCCAGCAGTCTTCAGGGTTCGGGTCAGCCCCAGCATTTT TRBV5-1 - - TRBJ1-5
CATSMTGSSYNEQFF TGTGCCACCAGCATGACAGGGAGCTCCTACAATGAGCAGTTCTTC TRBV15 once TRBD1 TRBJ2-1
CASSPSVQYSYEQYF TGTGCCAGCTCACCATCGGTACAGTACTCCTACGAGCAGTACTTC TRBV18 - - TRBJ2-7
CASSLVPDRANTEAFF TGCGCCAGCAGCTTGGTCCCGGACAGAGCGAACACTGAAGCTTTCTTT TRBV5-1 once - TRBJ1-1
CASSLGLSHNEQFF TGCGCCAGCAGCTTGGGACTATCCCACAATGAGCAGTTCTTC TRBV5-1 - - TRBJ2-1
CASSPGQGRITNEKLFF TGCGCCAGCAGCCCGGGACAGGGGCGGATAACTAATGAAAAACTGTTTTTT TRBV5-1 - TRBD1 TRBJ1-4
CASSYGGGALGETQYF TGTGCCAGCAGTTATGGCGGGGGGGCTCTGGGAGAGACCCAGTACTTC TRBV6-5 - TRBD2 TRBJ2-5